The T cell receptor beta chain under discussion was sequenced for a study of PD-L1 blockade in urothelial cancer. The CDR3 totals 15 residues. The V end was cut by 0 bases, the J end by 9 bases, with 19 bases between. Per germline, CDR1 SGHRS and CDR2 YFSETQ. Some clones are missing from TCRdb's copy, which holds only in-frame ones; the method was immunoSEQ multiplex PCR. This table has 45,000 to 60,000 clones, 88% appearing once. Time point indicated: peripheral blood 6 weeks after treatment start. The sample was PBMCs, taken around atezolizumab (anti-PD-L1) treatment. This clonotype was obtained from a man between 60 and 70 years old with urothelial cancer. The V gene is TRBV5-1, the J gene TRBJ2-7; D is perhaps TRBD1 (7 bases). CDR3 residues: CASSLGGTVYEGQYF. Here the CDR3 DNA reads TGCGCCAGCAGCTTGGGCGGGACAGTCTACGAGGGGCAGTACTTC.